This T cell receptor beta chain appears in the sequencing data of a study of a mutant IDH1 vaccine in newly diagnosed glioma (dated by TCRdb to the early 2020s). About the full investigation: Vaccination was initiated 4-6 weeks after radiotherapy alone, or concurrently with temozolomide cycles in the chemotherapy-containing groups. Peripheral blood was drawn at six visits: V03 (baseline), V05, V07, V10, V12 and V13. Longitudinal TCRB deep sequencing was done for 25 treated patients, wherever samples were available for exploratory analyses. Visit V12 was the week-35 safety follow-up and visit V13 was the week-47 end of study. Of the roughly 33 treated patients, roughly 60% were male and approximately 38% were female, and the mean age was approximately 37 years. Before enrollment, most patients had been given radiochemotherapy with temozolomide as standard therapy, while the rest had received either radiotherapy alone or temozolomide alone.

The research as a whole found: Selection of PBMC samples for TCRB deep sequencing was based on availability. Across multiple MHC alleles, vaccine-induced immune responses were seen in 90% to 95% of patients. It was noted by the authors that analyses of patient blood samples could not be reproduced owing to sample limitations. Changes in the top peripheral T cell clonotypes picked up by TCRB sequencing did not appear to be linked to pseudoprogression.

As to this clone: Its antigen is not yet known. The sample holds no much larger clone one base away, and base qualities are not on file.

The time point label, as the study defines it: week 47, end of study. Each vaccine dose, consisting of 300 ug of a 20-mer mutant IDH1 peptide in Montanide, was administered subcutaneously with topical imiquimod. Patients received eight vaccinations in weeks 1, 3, 5, 7, 11, 15, 19 and 23, corresponding to visits V03 through V10. Donors had newly diagnosed WHO grade 3 or 4 IDH1-mutant astrocytomas with loss of nuclear ATRX. The samples were drawn from NOA16, a multicentre, single-arm, open-label phase I trial in Germany that tested a mutant IDH1 peptide vaccine in humans for the first time. Genomic DNA for TCRB sequencing was extracted from EDTA blood using the DNeasy Blood and Tissue Kit. V lost 5 bases and J lost 5 bases, and the count of bases not matched to a germline gene is 14. CDR1 is given as MNHNY and CDR2 as SVGAGI, both from the germline V gene (reference sequence). The CDR3 measures 16 amino acids from cysteine to phenylalanine. Solely the CDR3 DNA is kept, with 48 bases framed from the first base.

Library creation used the immunoSEQ multiplex PCR assay. Following the manufacturer's protocol, the hsTCRB Kit was used to amplify rearranged TCR beta chain sequences. TCRB libraries were sequenced on an Illumina MiSeq. Under the source paper's analysis protocol: Demultiplexing, trimming and gene mapping were performed with the kit vendor's proprietary platform. TCRdb took this table from immuneACCESS and kept in-frame rearrangements with V and J called. Such tables lack part of the clones; where checked against another copy, unresolved V genes explain under half of the gap, and the rest is unexplained. V and J calls and clone size come straight from that table; D and trimming were deduced from the DNA. For this sample there are some 60,000 clones; less than 90% appear just once. Clones ranked in the top ten supply around 3.5% of the sample.

The source material was PBMCs, sampled from a glioma patient whose treatment included an IDH1 peptide vaccine. The chain is made from TRBV6-6 and TRBJ1-2; 7 bases in between match TRBD1. This receptor was obtained from a woman aged 45-65 years with glioma. The CDR3 corresponds to CASSPGRGRGNYGYTF. The DNA sequence is as follows: TGTGCCAGCAGTCCGGGGAGGGGCAGGGGGAATTATGGCTACACCTTC.